One and the same sample provided the 9 T cell receptor beta chains below, sequenced in a study of CD8+ T cells in alopecia areata. RNA extraction and reverse transcription yielded cDNA as sequencing template. Produced via immunoSEQ multiplex PCR; TCRdb's table is partial and in-frame only. The sample holds under 250,000 clones, roughly three fifths seen once. The sample was CD8+ T cells sorted from blood. The origin of the receptors is a human donor in good health.

This clone was found once. The chain is built from TRBV11-2 and TRBJ2-7, with D hard to call. CDR3 length equals 12 residues. Trimming took 6 bases from V and 3 from J, leaving 9 bases between them. Germline CDR1 reads SGHAT; CDR2 reads FQNNGV. CDR3 sequence: CASRPGYYEQYF. The CDR3 bases are TGTGCCAGCAGGCCAGGCTACTACGAGCAGTACTTC.

The genes are TRBV27 and TRBJ2-1; 9 bases agree with TRBD1. The CDR3 spans 13 residues. CDR1 and CDR2 from the germline V gene are MNHEY and SMNVEV (reference sequence). V lost 10 bases to trimming and J lost 9 bases; unmatched junction nucleotides: 10. The CDR3 loop is CATSDRGFGEQFF. The CDR3 bases are TGTGCCACCTCGGACAGGGGATTTGGTGAGCAGTTCTTC.

This clone was detected a few times. The chain has TRBV19 and TRBJ1-1, with 7 bases aligning to TRBD1. Germline V CDR1 and CDR2: LNHDA, SQIVND (reference sequence). V was clipped by 3 bases and J by 7 bases; unmatched bases: 5. This CDR3 has 13 amino acids. CDR3 protein: CASSIVGTVEAFF. The CDR3 nucleotides are TGTGCCAGTAGTATTGTTGGGACAGTTGAAGCTTTCTTT. Full variable domain (missing parts from reference TRBV19 and TRBJ1-1): DGGITQSPKYLFRKEGQNVTLSCEQNLNHDAMYWYRQDPGQGLRLIYYSQIVNDFQKGDIAEGYSVSREKKESFPLTVTSAQKNPTAFYLCASSIVGTVEAFFGQGTRLTVV.

The V gene is TRBV6-5, the J gene TRBJ2-5, with 8 bases lining up with TRBD2. The CDR3 is 15 residues long. Per germline, CDR1 MNHEY and CDR2 SVGAGI. J gave up 4 bases and V 7 bases, and 11 bases lay outside the gene matches. CDR3 coding DNA: TGTGCCAGCATTCTAAACCGGGGGGGGAGAGAGACCCAGTACTTC. Protein: CASILNRGGRETQYF.

The V and J genes are TRBV5-6 and TRBJ2-1, with D possibly TRBD2 on 5 matching bases. Between the trimmed V and J ends, which lost 0 bases and 10 bases, there was a span of 5 bases. CDR1 SGHDT and CDR2 YYEEEE come from the germline V gene. The CDR3 is 11 residues long. The DNA of the CDR3 is TGTGCCAGCAGCTTGGGCGGGGAGCAGTTCTTC. This codes for CASSLGGEQFF. The full variable domain, completed using reference TRBV5-6 and TRBJ2-1, is DAGVTQSPTHLIKTRGQQVTLRCSPKSGHDTVSWYQQALGQGPQFIFQYYEEEERQRGNFPDRFSGHQFPNYSSELNVNALLLGDSALYLCASSLGGEQFFGPGTRLTVL.

V gene TRBV19 combines with J gene TRBJ2-2, with D perhaps matching TRBD2 (6 bases). The V gene lost 11 bases and the J gene lost 3 bases, with 13 bases spanning the gap. Germline CDR1 reads LNHDA; CDR2 reads SQIVND (reference sequence). The CDR3 loop spans 13 amino acids. The CDR3 DNA follows: TGTGCCGCCGGGGACTTAGACACCGGGGAGCTGTTTTTT. It codes for CAAGDLDTGELFF.

This chain joins TRBV29-1 and TRBJ2-2; 7 bases align to TRBD1. V gave up 6 bases and J gave up 0 bases; unmatched junction bases: 4. The CDR3 is 14 amino acids. From germline, CDR1 is SQVTM and CDR2 ANQGSEA. The chain's CDR3 is CSVTGAPNTGELFF. CDR3 coding DNA: TGCAGCGTAACAGGGGCCCCGAACACCGGGGAGCTGTTTTTT.

The rearrangement links TRBV4-1 to TRBJ2-7; unclear D gene. The CDR3 has 16 amino acids. V was clipped by 4 bases and J by 0 bases, with 16 bases between them. Germline V CDR1 and CDR2: MGHRA, YSYEKL. The CDR3 here is CASSPSLTAASYEQYF. The CDR3 DNA follows: TGCGCCAGCAGCCCGTCACTTACTGCCGCCTCCTACGAGCAGTACTTC.

This chain uses TRBV7-9 with TRBJ1-3; a possible D gene is TRBD1 (5 bases). Deletions cut 6 bases from V and 2 bases from J, with 14 bases between. CDR3 length: 15 residues. CDR1 and CDR2 from the germline V gene are SEHNR and FQNEAQ (reference sequence). CDR3 DNA sequence: TGTGCCAGCAGTTACGATGGGGGTACTGGAAACACCATATATTTT. Translated, it gives CASSYDGGTGNTIYF.